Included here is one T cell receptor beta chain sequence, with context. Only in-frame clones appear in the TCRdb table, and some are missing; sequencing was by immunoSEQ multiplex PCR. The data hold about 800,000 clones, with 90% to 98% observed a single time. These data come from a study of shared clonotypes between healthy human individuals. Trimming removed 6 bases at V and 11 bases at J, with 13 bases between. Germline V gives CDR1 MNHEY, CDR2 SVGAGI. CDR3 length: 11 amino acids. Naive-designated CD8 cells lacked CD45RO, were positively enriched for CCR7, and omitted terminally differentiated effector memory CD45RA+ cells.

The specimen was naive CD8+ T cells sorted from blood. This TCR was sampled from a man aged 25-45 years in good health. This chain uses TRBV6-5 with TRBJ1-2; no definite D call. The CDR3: CASRSPYEYTF. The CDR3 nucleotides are TGTGCCAGCAGAAGCCCCTATGAGTACACCTTC.